The clone carrying this T cell receptor (beta chain) showed up just a few times. Its antigen remains unidentified. The entry originates in a study of blood T cells in healthy people across ages. Overall study findings and caveats: Roughly linearly, TCR beta diversity per million T cells fell as age increased.

The CDR3 sequence is 12 residues long. V was cut by 7 bases and J by 6 bases, with 13 bases left in between. Germline-derived CDR1 and CDR2 are LGHDT and YNNKEL (reference sequence). Donors each provided roughly 10 milliliters of peripheral blood. Using a J-beta primer mix together with a sample-barcoded 5' primer, a second PCR was run for about 6 to 12 cycles. A template-switch adaptor that had 12 random nucleotides put a tag on each cDNA molecule. TCRdb re-called the 5' RACE reads through MiXCR, storing one row per CDR3 protein. The table has about 1.5 million distinct CDR3 sequences, approximately 38% seen once; the top ten hold less than 8%.

V usage is TRBV3-1 and J usage is TRBJ2-7, with TRBD1 as a possible D gene (5 bases). The specimen was blood. This receptor was identified in a woman under 30 in good health. CDR3 in amino acids: CASTEGVGEQYF. In DNA, the CDR3 is TGTGCCAGCACCGAAGGGGTGGGCGAGCAGTACTTC.